A selection of T cell receptor beta chains follows, all from one sample in a study of cytomegalovirus exposure and HLA in healthy donors. Data came from immunoSEQ multiplex PCR; TCRdb stores just in-frame clones and leaves some out. Here the sample spans over 120,000 clones, approximately 80% being singletons. Material: PBMCs. Every receptor here comes from a young woman in good health and CMV-seropositive. CDR3s include the opening cysteine and the closing phenylalanine or tryptophan. A D gene is named only where the DNA matches it firmly. Expanded clones get a size class; other rows say once, few or many, or leave the size out.

v_gene	abundance	j_gene	d_gene	CDR3aa	CDR3nt
TRBV6-5	NA	TRBJ1-3	NA	CAVRGDAISGNTIYF	TGTGCCGTCCGGGGGGATGCCATCTCTGGAAACACCATATATTTT
TRBV6-1	NA	TRBJ1-5	TRBD1	CASIEGASNQPQHF	TGTGCCAGCATTGAGGGGGCGAGCAATCAGCCCCAGCATTTT
TRBV6-1	few	TRBJ1-1	NA	CASSDGEGWNTEAFF	TGTGCCAGCAGTGATGGCGAGGGTTGGAACACTGAAGCTTTCTTT
TRBV5-1	NA	TRBJ2-2	TRBD1	CASSLVRTGNTGELFF	TGCGCCAGCAGCTTGGTGCGGACAGGGAACACCGGGGAGCTGTTTTTT
TRBV5-1	NA	TRBJ2-3	TRBD2	CASSSAGDGTDTQYF	TGCGCCAGCAGCTCGGCGGGGGATGGCACAGATACGCAGTATTTT
TRBV18	NA	TRBJ2-6	TRBD1	CASSPGTGGASGANVLTF	TGTGCCAGCTCACCCGGGACAGGGGGCGCTTCTGGGGCCAACGTCCTGACTTTC
TRBV11-2	NA	TRBJ1-3	NA	CASSLRQGNTIYF	TGTGCCAGCAGCTTACGCCAGGGAAACACCATATATTTT
TRBV6-1	NA	TRBJ2-7	TRBD2	CASSPRTSIPYEQYF	TGTGCCAGCAGTCCCCGGACTAGCATACCCTACGAGCAGTACTTC
TRBV5-6	NA	TRBJ2-5	NA	CASSLGQGQYF	TGTGCCAGCAGCTTGGGACAAGGCCAGTACTTC
TRBV9	NA	TRBJ1-2	NA	CATATGKGTMGVTF	TGTGCCACCGCTACAGGGAAGGGAACTATGGGGGTCACCTTC
TRBV4-1	few	TRBJ1-2	TRBD1	CASSPTAPGQGPTGGYTF	TGCGCCAGCAGCCCTACAGCGCCGGGACAGGGGCCCACTGGGGGCTACACCTTC
TRBV10-3	NA	TRBJ1-1	NA	CAISRQENTEAFF	TGTGCCATCAGCAGACAGGAGAACACTGAAGCTTTCTTT
TRBV7-2	NA	TRBJ2-7	TRBD2	CASSGLALVGEQYF	TGTGCCAGCAGCGGACTAGCCCTGGTGGGCGAGCAGTACTTC
TRBV15	NA	TRBJ1-1	NA	CATSPLGSTEAFF	TGTGCCACCAGCCCCCTGGGCTCGACAGAAGCTTTCTTT
TRBV6-5	once	TRBJ2-5	NA	CASSYKTGQETQYF	TGTGCCAGCAGTTATAAGACAGGACAAGAGACCCAGTACTTC
TRBV7-9	once	TRBJ1-1	NA	CASSRPTIPLLSNTEAFF	TGTGCCAGCAGCCGTCCCACAATTCCTCTACTATCCAACACTGAAGCTTTCTTT
TRBV4-1	NA	TRBJ2-1	TRBD2	CASSQPSGGYNEQFF	TGCGCCAGCAGCCAACCTAGCGGGGGTTACAATGAGCAGTTCTTC
TRBV27	NA	TRBJ1-1	NA	CASSFVGRPPFF	TGTGCCAGCAGTTTCGTGGGCAGGCCACCTTTCTTT
TRBV6-5	NA	TRBJ2-1	NA	CASTQGIYNEQFF	TGTGCCAGCACGCAGGGAATCTACAATGAGCAGTTCTTC
TRBV2	once	TRBJ1-1	NA	CASGVRGGGTEAFF	TGTGCCAGCGGGGTCCGGGGGGGAGGCACTGAAGCTTTCTTT
TRBV10-2	few	TRBJ1-6	NA	CASGAAGAGSPLHF	TGCGCCAGCGGGGCAGCGGGCGCGGGTTCACCCCTCCACTTT
TRBV29-1	few	TRBJ2-7	NA	CSVLTNTGLEQYF	TGCAGCGTTCTGACCAATACAGGGCTCGAGCAGTACTTC
TRBV7-8	NA	TRBJ2-1	TRBD2	CASSLRAGSSSYNEQFF	TGTGCCAGCAGCTTACGAGCGGGGTCGAGCTCCTACAATGAGCAGTTCTTC
TRBV15	NA	TRBJ2-1	TRBD2	CATSRDRGWRGANNEQFF	TGTGCCACCAGCAGAGATAGAGGGTGGCGGGGGGCCAACAATGAGCAGTTCTTC
TRBV6-4	NA	TRBJ1-2	NA	CASSDFGSYGYTF	TGTGCCAGCAGTGATTTTGGGAGCTATGGCTACACCTTC
TRBV6-1	once	TRBJ1-3	NA	CASSDTDSGNTIYF	TGTGCCAGTTCAGACACCGACTCTGGAAACACCATATATTTT
TRBV27	NA	TRBJ2-1	TRBD2	CASRRNSGGYYNEQFF	TGTGCCAGCAGACGTAATAGCGGGGGGTACTACAATGAGCAGTTCTTC
TRBV5-1	NA	TRBJ2-3	TRBD2	CASSPGLAGGTDTQYF	TGCGCCAGCAGCCCCGGACTAGCGGGGGGCACAGATACGCAGTATTTT
TRBV19	NA	TRBJ2-3	NA	CASSMTRSGGTDTQYF	TGTGCCAGTAGTATGACTCGGAGCGGTGGCACAGATACGCAGTATTTT
TRBV2	NA	TRBJ2-1	NA	CASSDRGGTYNEQFF	TGTGCCAGCAGTGATCGCGGAGGTACCTACAATGAGCAGTTCTTC
TRBV2	NA	TRBJ1-3	TRBD1	CASSGTGSGNTIYF	TGTGCCAGCAGTGGGACAGGGTCTGGAAACACCATATATTTT
TRBV2	NA	TRBJ2-7	TRBD1	CASRWGQASYEQYF	TGTGCCAGCCGGTGGGGACAGGCCTCCTACGAGCAGTACTTC
TRBV27	NA	TRBJ1-1	NA	CASSSHRDNTEAFF	TGTGCCAGCAGTTCACACAGGGATAACACTGAAGCTTTCTTT
TRBV6-1	NA	TRBJ2-6	NA	CASSALTGISGANVLTF	TGTGCCAGCAGTGCCCTTACAGGGATCTCTGGGGCCAACGTCCTGACTTTC
TRBV19	NA	TRBJ1-5	NA	CARLLLDRPNRPQHF	TGTGCCAGACTACTCCTCGACAGGCCAAATCGGCCCCAGCATTTT
TRBV25-1	once	TRBJ1-1	NA	CASSEGGNTEAFF	TGTGCCAGCAGTGAAGGAGGGAACACTGAAGCTTTCTTT
TRBV21-1	NA	TRBJ2-5	NA	CASSKRTTEETQYF	TGTGCCAGCAGCAAAAGGACAACCGAAGAGACCCAGTACTTC
TRBV7-9	NA	TRBJ1-2	TRBD1	CSSSLGTAVYGYTF	TGTTCCAGCAGCTTAGGGACAGCAGTCTATGGCTACACCTTC
TRBV5-4	NA	TRBJ2-2	NA	CASSLRLKTNTGELFF	TGTGCCAGCAGCCTCCGACTAAAAACGAACACCGGGGAGCTGTTTTTT
TRBV7-2	NA	TRBJ2-3	TRBD2	CASSLSGGDSDTQYF	TGTGCCAGCAGCCTGAGCGGGGGGGACTCAGATACGCAGTATTTT
TRBV19	few	TRBJ1-6	TRBD1	CASSMGTGWNNSPLHF	TGTGCCAGTAGTATGGGGACAGGGTGGAATAATTCACCCCTCCACTTT